This TCR beta chain was sequenced during a study of healthy donors' naive CD4 and CD8 T cells. Study observations and caveats: Positive CDR3 charge linked to CD4+ cells, negative to CD8+ cells.

As concerns this clonotype: The antigen remains undetermined.

TCR libraries were built from about 0.55 ug of total RNA by linear amplification. The authors' processing: From 4 to 6 healthy donors, some 80,000 rearranged TCR alpha transcripts were sequenced. TCRdb processed the reads anew with MiXCR; each CDR3 protein has one entry. These V and J calls rely on TCRdb rather than the paper's analysis. The sample yields 180,000 or so distinct CDR3 sequences, nearly 75% seen once. Sequenced: naive CD4+ and CD8+ T cells sorted from blood, pooled from several donors. This clonotype was sampled from a pool of human donors in good health; the sample pools cells from several healthy donors.

CDR3 in DNA: TGCAGCGTTGAATCGACAGGTAGGGGAGATACGCAGTATTTT. Encoded protein: CSVESTGRGDTQYF. The chain employs TRBV29-1 and TRBJ2-3; the D gene is possibly TRBD1 (6 bases). Deletions cut 2 bases from V and 5 bases from J, with 14 bases between. CDR3 length equals 14 residues. Looked up from germline, CDR1 is SQVTM and CDR2 is ANQGSEA.